Below, 32 T cell receptor beta chains from the same sample are listed, as sequenced in a study of long-term antiretroviral therapy in people with HIV. Sequencing used immunoSEQ v3.0 at survey level. TCRdb's copy holds only in-frame clones and misses some; the assay was immunoSEQ multiplex PCR. The sample includes some 12,000 clones, more than 80% of them seen just once. This specimen consisted of unsorted PBMCs, obtained 3.4 years after starting antiretroviral therapy. These receptors were taken from a man in his forties with HIV.

The chain links TRBV19 to TRBJ1-5; 9 nucleotides agree with TRBD1. Germline loops: CDR1 LNHDA, CDR2 SQIVND (reference sequence). The CDR3 loop spans 13 amino acids. V was pared by 8 bases and J by 7 bases, with 6 bases of the junction left unmatched. The CDR3 DNA follows: TGTGCCAGTGCCGGGACAGGGATCCAGCCCCAGCATTTT. It codes for CASAGTGIQPQHF.

The chain couples TRBV23-1 to TRBJ2-3; 11 nucleotides match TRBD2. TRBV23-1 is an ORF; its function is uncertain. After removal of 2 bases from V and 1 base from J, the junction contained 8 bases not matched to a gene. The CDR3 length is 18 residues. The CDR3 coding sequence is TGCGCCAGCAGTCAAAAACTAGCGGGAGTCCTTTGCACAGATACGCAGTATTTT. Translated: CASSQKLAGVLCTDTQYF.

The table lists this clone with a count of one. The chain has TRBV4-2 and TRBJ2-1; 8 nucleotides match TRBD1. The CDR3 extends over 15 amino acids. Per the germline V gene, CDR1 is LGHNA and CDR2 is YNFKEQ. Trimming at V came to 3 bases and at J to 7 bases, leaving 8 bases not matched to a gene. The CDR3 sequence is CASSHVQGDGNEQFF. For the CDR3, the DNA is TGTGCCAGCAGCCATGTACAGGGGGACGGGAATGAGCAGTTCTTC.

The chain links TRBV19 to TRBJ1-5; D is perhaps TRBD1 (6 bases). Germline V gene lookup returns CDR1 LNHDA and CDR2 SQIVND (reference sequence). V gave up 10 bases and J gave up 2 bases, with 9 bases separating them. This CDR3 has 12 amino acids. In DNA, the CDR3 is TGTGCCAAAGGGGGGGGCAATCAGCCCCAGCATTTT. It specifies CAKGGGNQPQHF.

This chain joins TRBV6-4 and TRBJ2-6, with unresolved D. The CDR3 is 14 amino acids. Germline V gives CDR1 MRHNA, CDR2 SNTAGT. Trimming took off 0 bases at V and 2 bases at J, with 2 bases between the two ends. In DNA, the CDR3 is TGTGCCAGCAGTGACTCCCCTGGGGCCAACGTCCTGACTTTC. Its translation: CASSDSPGANVLTF.

This clone was detected a few times. This chain links TRBV27 with TRBJ1-4; D uncertain. With 5 bases removed from V and 3 bases from J, the gap between germline ends came to 13 bases. Germline V gene data show CDR1 as MNHEY and CDR2 as SMNVEV (reference sequence). The CDR3 is 15 amino acids. DNA of the CDR3: TGTGCCAGCAGTCCAAACTGGGGTTCTAATGAAAAACTGTTTTTT. This codes for CASSPNWGSNEKLFF.

This chain joins TRBV5-6 and TRBJ2-7; 9 bases are shared with TRBD2. V lost 3 bases, J lost 2 bases, and 9 bases stayed unmatched. The CDR3 sequence is 16 residues long. Germline V gene data show CDR1 as SGHDT and CDR2 as YYEEEE. DNA for the CDR3: TGTGCCAGCAGCTCTGATGTGGGACTAGCCACCTACGAGCAGTACTTC. This codes for CASSSDVGLATYEQYF.

The chain uses TRBV9 and TRBJ2-2, with 9 positions matching TRBD1. Germline CDR1 SGDLS, CDR2 YYNGEE. J lost 7 bases, V lost 0 bases, and 4 bases had no gene match. CDR3 length: 15 residues. CDR3 residues: CASSVADRGNGELFF. In nucleotides, the CDR3 is TGTGCCAGCAGCGTAGCTGACAGGGGGAACGGGGAGCTGTTTTTT.

This chain's CDR3 is CAWTRGEPGQPQHF. The DNA for the CDR3 is TGTGCCTGGACCCGTGGCGAGCCAGGTCAGCCCCAGCATTTT. The V call is TRBV30, the J call TRBJ1-5; no firm D call. Deletions cut 4 bases from V and 6 bases from J, with 16 bases between. The germline gives CDR1 GTSNPN, CDR2 SVGIG (reference sequence). The CDR3 extends over 14 amino acids. The whole variable domain, filled in from reference TRBV30 and TRBJ1-5, reads SQTIHQWPATLVQPVGSPLSLECTVEGTSNPNLYWYRQAAGRGLQLLFYSVGIGQISSEVPQNLSASRPQDRQFILSSKKLLLSDSGFYLCAWTRGEPGQPQHFGDGTRLSIL.

This rearrangement joins TRBV28 to TRBJ1-2; D call uncertain. The germline V gene has CDR1 MDHEN and CDR2 SYDVKM. Trimming cost V 6 bases and J 6 bases, with 17 bases left between them. This CDR3 is 14 amino acids long. The CDR3 sequence is CASRSLEVSNGYTF. The CDR3 DNA reads TGTGCCAGCAGGAGCCTGGAGGTTTCGAATGGCTACACCTTC.

The chain links TRBV6-5 to TRBJ1-2, with a weak D call TRBD1 (6 bases). Germline lookup yields CDR1 MNHEY and CDR2 SVGAGI. Trimming pared 2 bases from V and 8 bases from J, leaving 12 bases between. This CDR3 region has 13 residues. The CDR3 region has the DNA TGTGCCAGCAGTTACAGGCAGGGGAAAGGCTACACCTTC. Translation gives CASSYRQGKGYTF.

This chain uses TRBV4-1 with TRBJ1-2, with TRBD1 as a possible D gene (6 bases). Trimming removed 4 bases at V and 6 bases at J, with 18 bases between. CDR3 length: 15 residues. CDR1 and CDR2 (germline): MGHRA, YSYEKL. The CDR3 loop reads CASSLFKGQVHGYTF. The CDR3 nucleotides read TGCGCCAGCAGCCTATTCAAGGGACAAGTTCATGGCTACACCTTC.

This sequence joins TRBV5-1 and TRBJ1-2; D is unclear. The CDR3 extends over 13 amino acids. V was trimmed by 4 bases and J by 1 base, leaving 8 bases between them. CDR1 is SGHRS and CDR2 is YFSETQ in the germline V gene. The CDR3 sequence is CASSDQVNYGYTF. The CDR3 DNA reads TGCGCCAGCAGCGATCAAGTTAACTATGGCTACACCTTC.

The chain is built from TRBV15 and TRBJ2-7, with D maybe TRBD1 (6 bases). CDR3 length: 16 residues. CDR1 LNHNV and CDR2 YYDKDF come from the germline V gene (reference sequence). Between the trimmed V and J ends, which lost 1 base and 0 bases, there was a span of 13 bases. CDR3 sequence (DNA): TGTGCCACCAGCAGAGCCGGGCAGGGGAGCTCCTACGAGCAGTACTTC. This codes for CATSRAGQGSSYEQYF.

This chain joins TRBV5-1 and TRBJ2-1, with a weak D call TRBD2 (6 bases). The ends were cut back, 0 bases at V and 2 bases at J, with 12 bases in the middle. The germline CDR1 and CDR2 sequences are SGHRS and YFSETQ. The CDR3 has 16 residues. CDR3 sequence reads: CASSLAPGATYNEQFF. The CDR3 bases are TGCGCCAGCAGCTTGGCCCCGGGAGCAACCTACAATGAGCAGTTCTTC.

This clone came up once. The rearrangement joins TRBV5-1 to TRBJ2-1; 9 positions agree with TRBD1. There are 15 residues in the CDR3. With V trimmed by 4 bases and J by 8 bases, 10 bases remained unmatched. Germline values: CDR1 SGHRS, CDR2 YFSETQ. This CDR3 reads CASSRAGQGPDEQFF. The CDR3 DNA reads TGCGCCAGCAGCCGGGCGGGACAGGGACCCGATGAGCAGTTCTTC.

The chain combines TRBV29-1 with TRBJ1-1, with D uncertain. The CDR3 is made up of 10 amino acids. Trimming took off 6 bases at V and 8 bases at J, with 10 bases between the two ends. Germline lookup yields CDR1 SQVTM and CDR2 ANQGSEA. The CDR3 sequence is CSVLDSEAFF. The CDR3 DNA sequence: TGCAGCGTGCTCGACTCGGAAGCTTTCTTT.

This chain links TRBV28 with TRBJ2-3; D is undetermined. The CDR3 has 15 residues. Germline V CDR1 and CDR2: MDHEN, SYDVKM. V gave up 3 bases and J gave up 1 base, with 11 bases separating them. CDR3 in amino acids: CASSFVSQRTDTQYF. CDR3 sequence (DNA): TGTGCCAGCAGTTTCGTAAGTCAACGCACAGATACGCAGTATTTT.

This chain links TRBV4-3 with TRBJ2-3, with D perhaps TRBD1 (5 bases). CDR1 and CDR2 from the germline V gene are LGHNA and YSLEER. The CDR3 extends over 16 amino acids. V dropped 2 bases and J dropped 0 bases, with 12 bases sitting between them. CDR3 in amino acids: CASSQWLGASTDTQYF. The DNA of the CDR3 is TGCGCCAGCAGCCAATGGTTAGGGGCTAGCACAGATACGCAGTATTTT.

CDR3 loop: CASSLGWVGEQYF. CDR3 DNA sequence: TGTGCCAGCAGCTTAGGTTGGGTAGGCGAGCAGTACTTC. The V and J genes are TRBV7-2 and TRBJ2-7, with unresolved D. The CDR3 consists of 13 residues. Looked up from germline, CDR1 is SGHTA and CDR2 is FQGNSA. V was pared by 1 base and J by 6 bases, with 10 bases between. The entire variable domain, with the rest obtained from reference TRBV7-2 and TRBJ2-7, is as follows: GAGVSQSPSNKVTEKGKDVELRCDPISGHTALYWYRQSLGQGLEFLIYFQGNSAPDKSGLPSDRFSAERTGGSVSTLTIQRTQQEDSAVYLCASSLGWVGEQYFGPGTRLTVT.

The rearrangement links TRBV2 to TRBJ2-7, with unresolved D. Trimming left V 6 bases short and J 0 bases short, with 9 bases between. Germline CDR1 reads SNHLY; CDR2 reads FYNNEI. This CDR3 region has 13 residues. The CDR3 region is CASRPDNSYEQYF. The CDR3 DNA is TGTGCCAGCAGGCCGGATAACTCCTACGAGCAGTACTTC.

The rearrangement links TRBV30 to TRBJ2-2; D is undetermined. The ends were cut back, 0 bases at V and 6 bases at J, with 8 bases in the middle. This CDR3 comprises 13 residues. Germline V gives CDR1 GTSNPN, CDR2 SVGIG (reference sequence). The CDR3 nucleotides read TGTGCCTGGAGTGTTTCGGAGTCCGGGGAGCTGTTTTTT. The encoded protein is CAWSVSESGELFF.

This chain connects TRBV7-9 to TRBJ2-3; D not certain. The V gene's germline CDR1 is SEHNR and CDR2 FQNEAQ (reference sequence). V lost 1 base and J 0 bases, leaving 8 bases between the germline ends. The CDR3 sequence is 15 residues long. CDR3 amino acids: CASSLGISSTDTQYF. CDR3 nucleotide sequence: TGTGCCAGCAGCTTAGGGATATCGAGCACAGATACGCAGTATTTT.

This chain joins TRBV28 and TRBJ1-5, with a possible D match to TRBD1 (5 bases). The CDR3 sequence is 17 residues long. V was cut by 7 bases and J by 0 bases, with 19 bases left in between. Germline lookup yields CDR1 MDHEN and CDR2 SYDVKM. The CDR3 region is CASTLRGAQYSNQPQHF. As DNA, the CDR3 is TGTGCCAGCACCCTCAGAGGGGCACAGTATAGCAATCAGCCCCAGCATTTT.

CDR3 nucleotide sequence: TGTGCCAGCAGTTACACGGGAGTAGGGGGTCGTGAAAAACTGTTTTTT. Encoded protein: CASSYTGVGGREKLFF. J is TRBJ1-4 and V is TRBV6-5, with D perhaps TRBD1 (6 bases). Deletions cut 2 bases from V and 7 bases from J, with 17 bases between. Per the germline V gene, CDR1 is MNHEY and CDR2 is SVGAGI. The CDR3 sequence is 16 residues long.

CDR3 amino acids: CAWSTMEDQPQHF. The CDR3 nucleotides are TGTGCCTGGAGTACTATGGAGGATCAGCCCCAGCATTTT. The J gene is TRBJ1-5, the V gene TRBV30; D is unresolved. Trimming stripped 2 bases from V and 5 bases from J, with 10 bases between. In germline, CDR1 is GTSNPN, CDR2 SVGIG (reference sequence). This CDR3 region has 13 residues.

This chain joins TRBV4-2 and TRBJ1-1, with TRBD1 identical over 8 bases. CDR3 length: 15 residues. V was pared by 3 bases and J by 1 base, with 4 bases of the junction left unmatched. The V gene's germline CDR1 is LGHNA and CDR2 YNFKEQ. CDR3: CASSQLDRGNTEAFF. In DNA form, the CDR3 reads TGTGCCAGCAGCCAGCTCGACAGGGGGAACACTGAAGCTTTCTTT.

This chain links TRBV4-3 with TRBJ2-2, with a possible D match to TRBD2 (5 bases). The CDR3 length is 13 residues. Germline V CDR1 and CDR2: LGHNA, YSLEER. V was pared by 2 bases and J by 5 bases, with 6 bases between. This chain's CDR3 is CASSQIATGELFF. The CDR3 DNA is TGCGCCAGCAGCCAAATAGCGACCGGGGAGCTGTTTTTT.

This clone was seen just once. The rearrangement links TRBV19 to TRBJ2-2, with a weak D call TRBD2 (6 bases). CDR3 size: 14 residues. Germline lookup yields CDR1 LNHDA and CDR2 SQIVND (reference sequence). Trimming stripped 5 bases from V and 6 bases from J, with 13 bases between. The CDR3 DNA reads as TGTGCCAGTAGTCGTCGGGAGTCCCCCGGGGAGCTGTTTTTT. It translates to CASSRRESPGELFF.

V is TRBV28 and J is TRBJ2-1, with TRBD2 matching 9 bases. This CDR3 spans 15 amino acids. CDR1 and CDR2 from the germline V gene are MDHEN and SYDVKM. The V gene end was trimmed by 4 bases and the J gene end by 15 bases; junction bases not matched to a gene: 16. CDR3 nucleotide sequence: TGTGCCAGCAGTTCGCCCGGGACTAGCCCTCCCGAGGGGTTCTTC. Translating it yields CASSSPGTSPPEGFF. Using reference TRBV28 and TRBJ2-1 for the parts outside the CDR3, the full variable domain is DVKVTQSSRYLVKRTGEKVFLECVQDMDHENMFWYRQDPGLGLRLIYFSYDVKMKEKGDIPEGYSVSREKKERFSLILESASTNQTSMYLCASSSPGTSPPEGFFGPGTRLTVL.

V usage is TRBV4-2 and J usage is TRBJ1-4; no reliable D call. The CDR3 contains 15 residues. The germline V and J ends were trimmed by 4 bases and 0 bases, with 9 bases remaining between them. Germline V gene sequence: CDR1 LGHNA, CDR2 YNFKEQ. The CDR3 region is CASSPQVATNEKLFF. The CDR3 nucleotides are TGTGCCAGCAGCCCTCAGGTTGCAACTAATGAAAAACTGTTTTTT.

This clone was counted a few times. The chain couples TRBV9 to TRBJ2-1, with 11 bases matching TRBD2. Germline CDR1 and CDR2: SGDLS and YYNGEE. Trimming took 6 bases from V and 2 from J; bases not matched to a gene: 10. The CDR3 spans 17 residues. The CDR3 protein is CASTSGTSGSTYNEQFF. The CDR3, as DNA: TGTGCCAGCACGAGTGGGACTAGCGGATCCACCTACAATGAGCAGTTCTTC.